Each of the 27 T cell receptor beta chains below was sequenced from the same sample in a study of blood T cell repertoires in COVID-19. Data came from immunoSEQ multiplex PCR; TCRdb stores just in-frame clones and leaves some out. The sample shows 60,000 to 85,000 clones, about 74% of them seen only once. Source material: peripheral blood. The receptors shown here come from a human donor with acute or convalescent COVID-19. The donor label of this sample is uncertain.

The chain combines TRBV5-4 with TRBJ2-6; 11 positions agree with TRBD2. In germline, CDR1 is SGHNT, CDR2 YYREEE (reference sequence). This CDR3 spans 17 amino acids. Germline trimming cut 4 bases from V and 2 bases from J; bases unmatched to any gene: 5. CDR3 DNA sequence: TGTGCCAGCAGCCGAGGACTAGCGGGTACTGGGGCCAACGTCCTGACTTTC. It specifies CASSRGLAGTGANVLTF.

The rearrangement joins TRBV7-2 to TRBJ2-4; 7 bases map to TRBD1. V shed 1 base and J 1 base; nucleotides not matched to a gene: 4. The germline V gene encodes CDR1 SGHTA and CDR2 FQGNSA. The CDR3 loop spans 16 amino acids. CDR3 sequence reads: CASSLGTGVAKNIQYF. CDR3 nucleotide sequence: TGTGCCAGCAGCTTAGGTACAGGGGTGGCCAAAAACATTCAGTACTTC. The variable domain in full, with the rest retrieved from reference TRBV7-2 and TRBJ2-4, is GAGVSQSPSNKVTEKGKDVELRCDPISGHTALYWYRQSLGQGLEFLIYFQGNSAPDKSGLPSDRFSAERTGGSVSTLTIQRTQQEDSAVYLCASSLGTGVAKNIQYFGAGTRLSVL.

The gene calls are TRBV27 and TRBJ1-2; 8 nucleotides agree with TRBD1. The CDR3 runs 15 residues. Germline CDR1 is MNHEY and CDR2 is SMNVEV (reference sequence). The trim removed 6 bases at V and 6 bases at J, leaving 12 bases unmatched. The CDR3 DNA sequence: TGTGCCAGCAGACCCGGGACAGGCGGTTCTAATGGCTACACCTTC. This encodes CASRPGTGGSNGYTF.

The rearrangement joins TRBV24-1 to TRBJ1-2; a possible D gene is TRBD1 (5 bases). The germline V and J ends were trimmed by 6 bases and 8 bases, with 15 bases remaining between them. Germline CDR1 reads KGHDR; CDR2 reads SFDVKD. This CDR3 region has 13 residues. DNA of the CDR3: TGTGCCACCAGTCCCGGGGGACGTAACGGCTACACCTTC. It encodes CATSPGGRNGYTF.

The chain couples TRBV2 to TRBJ1-2; tentatively, D is TRBD1 (5 bases). The CDR3 extends over 13 amino acids. From germline, CDR1 is SNHLY and CDR2 FYNNEI. The V end was cut by 4 bases, the J end by 6 bases, with 12 bases between. Here the CDR3 reads CASSVAAGNGYTF. For the CDR3, the DNA is TGTGCCAGCAGTGTGGCCGCAGGGAATGGCTACACCTTC.

V usage is TRBV2 and J usage is TRBJ1-1, with 8 bases lining up with TRBD1. The germline V gene has CDR1 SNHLY and CDR2 FYNNEI. J was trimmed by 2 bases and V by 6 bases; bases with no gene match: 5. The length of the CDR3 is 14 residues. The CDR3 DNA reads TGTGCCAGCAGCCGACAGGGGCAAAACACTGAAGCTTTCTTT. Encoded protein: CASSRQGQNTEAFF.

The J gene is TRBJ1-2, the V gene TRBV6-5; D gene ambiguous. Between the trimmed V and J ends, which lost 6 bases and 7 bases, there was a span of 12 bases. Germline V gene sequence: CDR1 MNHEY, CDR2 SVGAGI. The CDR3 has 12 amino acids. CDR3 DNA: TGTGCCAGCAGGCCTGGGAGGGCTGGCTACACCTTC. Protein product: CASRPGRAGYTF.

V is TRBV3-1 (or the pseudogene TRBV3-2) and J is TRBJ1-6, with TRBD1 as a possible D gene (6 bases). V was trimmed by 0 bases and J by 6 bases, leaving 9 bases between them. CDR3 size: 15 residues. Germline CDR1 reads LGHDT; CDR2 reads YNNKEL (reference sequence). The chain's CDR3 is CASSQEQGPNSPLHF. CDR3 nucleotide sequence: TGTGCCAGCAGCCAAGAACAGGGCCCTAATTCACCCCTCCACTTT.

The genes are TRBV4-3 and TRBJ2-7; D is unclear. There are 15 residues in the CDR3. The V end lost 3 bases, the J end lost 1 base, and 13 bases lay between the germline ends. The germline V gene encodes CDR1 LGHNA and CDR2 YSLEER. The CDR3 DNA reads as TGCGCCAGCAGCCAGGGTCCGGGTCTTTCCTACGAGCAGTACTTC. Its protein is CASSQGPGLSYEQYF.

This chain joins TRBV7-9 and TRBJ2-3; D is ambiguous. The CDR3 has 16 amino acids. Germline V gene sequence: CDR1 SEHNR, CDR2 FQNEAQ (reference sequence). Trimming removed 2 bases at V and 6 bases at J, with 18 bases between. The CDR3 DNA reads TGTGCCAGCAGCTTAAAGTCCCCCCTAAACTGGGATACGCAGTATTTT. Translation gives CASSLKSPLNWDTQYF.

V gene TRBV5-1 combines with J gene TRBJ2-1; unclear D gene. The CDR3 runs 14 residues. Germline V gene data show CDR1 as SGHRS and CDR2 as YFSETQ. The V gene lost 4 bases and the J gene lost 6 bases, with 14 bases spanning the gap. In nucleotides, the CDR3 is TGCGCCAGCAGCCACGGGTCGGCCGGCAATGAGCAGTTCTTC. Translating it yields CASSHGSAGNEQFF. The whole variable domain, remainder taken from reference TRBV5-1 and TRBJ2-1, is KAGVTQTPRYLIKTRGQQVTLSCSPISGHRSVSWYQQTPGQGLQFLFEYFSETQRNKGNFPGRFSGRQFSNSRSEMNVSTLELGDSALYLCASSHGSAGNEQFFGPGTRLTVL.

This clone was observed a handful of times. The chain has TRBV7-2 and TRBJ1-6, with 8 bases identical to TRBD1. The CDR3 extends over 14 amino acids. Trimming cost V 5 bases and J 9 bases; bases outside gene matches: 6. The germline CDR1 and CDR2 sequences are SGHTA and FQGNSA. CDR3 amino acids: CASSTGGNGSPLHF. In DNA form, the CDR3 reads TGTGCCAGCAGCACAGGGGGTAACGGTTCACCCCTCCACTTT.

In DNA, the CDR3 is TGTGCCAGCAGTTTGGGGACAAATTGGGAGACCCAGTACTTC. Translation gives CASSLGTNWETQYF. The chain joins TRBV28 to TRBJ2-5, with a possible D match to TRBD1 (6 bases). V lost 3 bases and J 5 bases, leaving 13 bases between the germline ends. CDR1 is MDHEN, CDR2 SYDVKM, per germline. This CDR3 region has 14 residues.

The chain joins TRBV5-6 to TRBJ1-6; weak D call: TRBD1 (6 bases). This CDR3 comprises 16 residues. Germline V gene sequence: CDR1 SGHDT, CDR2 YYEEEE. Deletions cut 3 bases from V and 7 bases from J, with 17 bases between. The CDR3 loop reads CASSSATGNRNSPLHF. CDR3 sequence (DNA): TGTGCCAGCAGCTCTGCAACAGGGAATAGAAATTCACCCCTCCACTTT.

The V and J genes are TRBV19 and TRBJ2-3, with 16 bases identical to TRBD2. The CDR3 extends over 17 amino acids. The germline V gene has CDR1 LNHDA and CDR2 SQIVND (reference sequence). V gave up 4 bases and J gave up 6 bases; unmatched junction bases: 7. For the CDR3, the DNA is TGTGCCAGTAGTAAGGGACTAGCGGGAGGGCCCTCGGATACGCAGTATTTT. Protein sequence: CASSKGLAGGPSDTQYF.

This chain uses TRBV7-9 with TRBJ1-3; no definite D call. Trimming removed 6 bases from V and 4 bases from J, with 13 bases in between. CDR3 length: 14 residues. Germline V gene lookup returns CDR1 SEHNR and CDR2 FQNEAQ (reference sequence). The CDR3 DNA reads as TGTGCCAGCAGAGATTCCAGAAAGGGAAACACCATATATTTT. Translated, it gives CASRDSRKGNTIYF.

The chain joins TRBV9 to TRBJ2-2; D may be TRBD2 (6 bases). Germline CDR1 and CDR2: SGDLS and YYNGEE. V was shortened by 3 bases and J by 3 bases, with 12 bases between the two germline ends. This CDR3 is built from 15 residues. The CDR3 nucleotides read TGTGCCAGCAGCGCCAGGGACTGGGACACCGGGGAGCTGTTTTTT. This gives the protein CASSARDWDTGELFF.

This clone has a single count. The chain combines TRBV3-1 (or the pseudogene TRBV3-2) with TRBJ2-2; the D is unclear. There are 15 residues in the CDR3. V lost 0 bases and J lost 9, with 14 bases in between. CDR1 is LGHDT, CDR2 YNNKEL, per germline (reference sequence). The CDR3 here is CASSQEPTLPRELFF. As DNA, the CDR3 is TGTGCCAGCAGCCAAGAGCCCACTCTACCAAGGGAGCTGTTTTTT.

This clone was observed a handful of times. The chain recombines TRBV5-1 with TRBJ1-1; perhaps TRBD1 as D (6 bases). The germline V gene has CDR1 SGHRS and CDR2 YFSETQ. V lost 4 bases and J lost 2, with 15 bases in between. This CDR3 has 15 residues. CDR3 DNA: TGCGCCAGCAGCCAAGGGGGACGGGTAAACACTGAAGCTTTCTTT. Amino acids: CASSQGGRVNTEAFF.

This clone was seen only once. The chain couples TRBV28 to TRBJ2-1; 10 nucleotides agree with TRBD1. Losses at the gene ends were 7 bases for V and 5 bases for J; bases not matched to a gene: 8. Germline CDR1 and CDR2: MDHEN and SYDVKM. The CDR3 is 15 amino acids. The CDR3 reads CASNLDRGKDNEQFF. CDR3 DNA sequence: TGTGCCAGCAATTTGGACAGGGGGAAAGACAATGAGCAGTTCTTC.

In nucleotides, the CDR3 is TGTGCCAGCAGTGACAGGACCCAGCATTTT. This sequence encodes CASSDRTQHF. V gene TRBV6-6 combines with J gene TRBJ1-5; TRBD1 is a possible D gene (6 bases). The germline V and J ends were trimmed by 5 bases and 11 bases, with 7 bases remaining between them. The germline CDR1 and CDR2 sequences are MNHNY and SVGAGI (reference sequence). This CDR3 is 10 amino acids long.

Regarding this clone: The junction departs from the called germline gene at one end, perhaps through a read error. The gene calls are TRBV10-3 and TRBJ2-5, with TRBD2 as a possible D gene (6 bases). The CDR3 spans 13 residues. The germline V gene encodes CDR1 ENHRY and CDR2 SYGVKD. As DNA, the CDR3 is TGTGCCATCAGGGGGACTGAGACGGATCTGAAGGACTTC. Its protein product is CAIRGTETDLKDF.

The V gene is TRBV27, the J gene TRBJ2-2; no clear D gene. This CDR3 is 14 amino acids long. Germline V CDR1 and CDR2: MNHEY, SMNVEV (reference sequence). Trimming took 9 bases from V and 4 from J, leaving 15 bases between them. In DNA form, the CDR3 reads TGTGCCAGGAGGTTGGCGGAGTCCACCGGGGAGCTGTTTTTT. It codes for CARRLAESTGELFF.

The chain links TRBV19 to TRBJ1-1; TRBD1 might be the D (5 bases). CDR3 size: 17 residues. CDR1 is LNHDA and CDR2 is SQIVND in the germline V gene (reference sequence). The germline V and J ends were trimmed by 1 base and 2 bases, with 17 bases remaining between them. DNA of the CDR3: TGTGCCAGTAGTATAGGTGGGGCAGAACCGAGAAACACTGAAGCTTTCTTT. It specifies CASSIGGAEPRNTEAFF.

The CDR3 reads CASSPTRQGHGGSYEQYV. CDR3 nucleotides: TGTGCCAGCAGCCCAACTCGACAGGGACATGGGGGCTCCTACGAGCAGTACGTC. The chain combines TRBV28 with TRBJ2-7; TRBD1 matches at 7 bases. There are 18 residues in the CDR3. The V segment lost 6 bases and the J segment 0 bases; nucleotides outside the gene matches: 17. From germline, CDR1 is MDHEN and CDR2 SYDVKM.

The chain has TRBV27 and TRBJ2-5; maybe TRBD2 (6 bases). This CDR3 has 13 residues. Trimming removed 6 bases from V and 4 bases from J, with 12 bases in between. Germline V gene lookup returns CDR1 MNHEY and CDR2 SMNVEV (reference sequence). The CDR3 region has the DNA TGTGCCAGCAGGAGGAGGGGCCGAGAGACCCAGTACTTC. It yields the protein CASRRRGRETQYF.

This clone is a singleton in its sample. The rearrangement links TRBV7-6 to TRBJ1-1; TRBD1 aligns across 7 bases. V lost 2 bases, J lost 2 bases, and 8 bases stayed unmatched. CDR3 length: 16 amino acids. CDR1 is SGHVS and CDR2 is FNYEAQ in the germline V gene. CDR3: CASSLFPQGVNTEAFF. CDR3 in DNA: TGTGCCAGCAGCTTATTCCCGCAGGGGGTAAACACTGAAGCTTTCTTT.